The rows below give T cell receptor beta chains drawn from one sample of a study of molecular identifiers for immune sequencing clone quantification. TCRdb redid the calling of the PCR reads with MiXCR, one entry per CDR3 protein. This sample has 80,000 to 100,000 distinct CDR3 sequences, with about 24% found just once. Sample: naive CD8+ T cells from blood, with Jurkat cell RNA spiked in. The origin of the receptors is a human donor in good health. Some libraries in this study had Jurkat cell RNA spiked in. Each CDR3 is given with its conserved first and last residue. Each record gives: V gene, D gene, clone size, J gene, CDR3 protein, CDR3 DNA. A D gene is named only where the DNA matches it firmly. Some rows have no size entry. The others give once, few or many, or a class for an expanded clone.

v_gene: TRBV4-1
d_gene: NA
abundance: many
j_gene: TRBJ1-1
CDR3aa: CASSQDLDSNTEAFF
CDR3nt: TGCGCCAGCAGCCAAGATTTAGACAGCAACACTGAAGCTTTCTTT

v_gene: TRBV5-3
d_gene: NA
abundance: few
j_gene: TRBJ1-2
CDR3aa: CASSGGADNYGYTF
CDR3nt: TGTGCCAGTAGCGGCGGAGCGGACAACTATGGCTACACCTTC

v_gene: TRBV15
d_gene: NA
abundance: many
j_gene: TRBJ1-3
CDR3aa: CATSSGRGRGNTIYF
CDR3nt: TGTGCCACCAGCAGTGGCAGGGGAAGAGGAAACACCATATATTTT

v_gene: TRBV19
d_gene: NA
abundance: many
j_gene: TRBJ2-2
CDR3aa: CASTDGGPGELFF
CDR3nt: TGTGCCAGTACCGACGGGGGGCCCGGGGAGCTGTTTTTT

v_gene: TRBV5-1
d_gene: TRBD1
abundance: medium-sized
j_gene: TRBJ2-3
CDR3aa: CASSFGQAGTDTQYF
CDR3nt: TGCGCCAGCAGCTTCGGACAGGCTGGCACAGATACGCAGTATTTT

v_gene: TRBV29-1
d_gene: TRBD2
abundance: many
j_gene: TRBJ2-3
CDR3aa: CSVLGLRESGTDTQYF
CDR3nt: TGCAGCGTTCTTGGACTGCGGGAGAGTGGCACAGATACGCAGTATTTT

v_gene: TRBV7-3
d_gene: NA
abundance: NA
j_gene: TRBJ1-2
CDR3aa: CASSQSTGANHGYTF
CDR3nt: TGTGCCAGCAGCCAATCAACGGGGGCCAACCATGGCTACACCTTC

v_gene: TRBV4-1
d_gene: TRBD2
abundance: NA
j_gene: TRBJ2-2
CDR3aa: CASSQSPSGTNTGELFF
CDR3nt: TGCGCCAGCAGCCAGTCGCCTAGCGGGACGAACACCGGGGAGCTGTTTTTT

v_gene: TRBV25-1
d_gene: NA
abundance: many
j_gene: TRBJ2-7
CDR3aa: CASSNTYEQYF
CDR3nt: TGTGCCAGCAGTAACACCTACGAGCAGTACTTC

v_gene: TRBV7-6
d_gene: TRBD1
abundance: many
j_gene: TRBJ1-1
CDR3aa: CASSSGGIGTEAFF
CDR3nt: TGTGCCAGCAGCTCAGGGGGCATTGGCACTGAAGCTTTCTTT

v_gene: TRBV9
d_gene: TRBD2
abundance: NA
j_gene: TRBJ2-6
CDR3aa: CAGSVSGGPLRDVLTF
CDR3nt: TGTGCCGGCAGCGTAAGCGGGGGCCCACTCAGGGACGTCCTGACTTTC

v_gene: TRBV6-1
d_gene: NA
abundance: few
j_gene: TRBJ2-1
CDR3aa: CASSDRARFNEQFF
CDR3nt: TGTGCCAGCAGTGACAGGGCCAGGTTCAATGAGCAGTTCTTC

v_gene: TRBV6-6
d_gene: NA
abundance: NA
j_gene: TRBJ2-1
CDR3aa: CASSYPSGTSYNEQFF
CDR3nt: TGTGCCAGCAGTTACCCCTCTGGGACCTCCTACAATGAGCAGTTCTTC

v_gene: TRBV6-5
d_gene: TRBD1
abundance: many
j_gene: TRBJ2-7
CDR3aa: CASSSQRQGVSYEQYF
CDR3nt: TGTGCCAGCAGTTCCCAAAGGCAGGGGGTCTCCTACGAGCAGTACTTC

v_gene: TRBV7-9
d_gene: NA
abundance: few
j_gene: TRBJ2-7
CDR3aa: CASSFAAGSYEQYF
CDR3nt: TGTGCCAGCAGCTTCGCCGCAGGGAGTTACGAGCAGTACTTC

v_gene: TRBV7-2
d_gene: TRBD1
abundance: many
j_gene: TRBJ1-6
CDR3aa: CASSARTGVLRNSPLHF
CDR3nt: TGTGCCAGCAGCGCCCGGACAGGGGTATTACGAAATTCACCCCTCCACTTT

v_gene: TRBV13
d_gene: NA
abundance: NA
j_gene: TRBJ1-5
CDR3aa: CASSSGLSNQPQHF
CDR3nt: TGTGCCAGCAGTTCCGGGCTTAGCAATCAGCCCCAGCATTTT

v_gene: TRBV29-1
d_gene: TRBD1
abundance: many
j_gene: TRBJ2-7
CDR3aa: CSVEGQGARYEQYF
CDR3nt: TGCAGCGTTGAGGGCCAGGGGGCGCGTTACGAGCAGTACTTC

v_gene: TRBV7-9
d_gene: NA
abundance: many
j_gene: TRBJ2-5
CDR3aa: CASSPLPQETQYF
CDR3nt: TGTGCCAGCAGCCCCCTCCCTCAAGAGACCCAGTACTTC

v_gene: TRBV29-1
d_gene: NA
abundance: NA
j_gene: TRBJ1-6
CDR3aa: CSVLTSYNSPLHF
CDR3nt: TGCAGCGTCCTGACAAGCTATAATTCACCCCTCCACTTT

v_gene: TRBV11-2
d_gene: NA
abundance: NA
j_gene: TRBJ1-1
CDR3aa: CASSSSTDMNTEAFF
CDR3nt: TGTGCCAGCAGCTCTAGCACGGATATGAACACTGAAGCTTTCTTT

v_gene: TRBV20-1
d_gene: NA
abundance: many
j_gene: TRBJ2-2
CDR3aa: CSARDGTGELFF
CDR3nt: TGCAGTGCTAGAGATGGGACCGGGGAGCTGTTTTTT

v_gene: TRBV7-9
d_gene: NA
abundance: few
j_gene: TRBJ2-7
CDR3aa: CASSGGKTAYEQYF
CDR3nt: TGTGCCAGCAGCGGGGGTAAGACCGCCTACGAGCAGTACTTC

v_gene: TRBV9
d_gene: NA
abundance: many
j_gene: TRBJ2-5
CDR3aa: CASSVDLAQETQYF
CDR3nt: TGTGCCAGCAGCGTAGACCTAGCTCAAGAGACCCAGTACTTC